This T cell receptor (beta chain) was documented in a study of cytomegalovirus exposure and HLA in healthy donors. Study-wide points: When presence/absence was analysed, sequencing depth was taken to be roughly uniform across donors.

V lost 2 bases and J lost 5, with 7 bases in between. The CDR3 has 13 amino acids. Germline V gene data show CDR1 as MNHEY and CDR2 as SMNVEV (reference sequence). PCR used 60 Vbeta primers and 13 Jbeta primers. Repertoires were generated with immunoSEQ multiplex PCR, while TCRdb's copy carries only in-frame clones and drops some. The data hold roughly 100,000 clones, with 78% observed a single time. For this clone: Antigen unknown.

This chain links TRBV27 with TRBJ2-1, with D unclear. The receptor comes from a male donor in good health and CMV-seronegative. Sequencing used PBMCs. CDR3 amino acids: CASSLVNNNEQFF. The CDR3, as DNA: TGTGCCAGCAGTTTAGTAAATAACAATGAGCAGTTCTTC.